This is a list of T cell receptor beta chains from one sample in a study of shared clonotypes between healthy human individuals. This table comes from immunoSEQ multiplex PCR, and its TCRdb copy is limited to in-frame clones, with some not included. The profile shows 2,500,000 or so clones, approximately 92% of them singletons. The sample consisted of naive CD4+ T cells sorted from blood. Receptor source: a man between 18 and 29 years old in good health. The CDR3 runs from the conserved cysteine through the conserved F or W. The D gene is left open where the match is weak. Clone size is shown for a subset of rows, as once, few, many or a class of expanded clone.

CDR3 DNA | CDR3 protein | J gene | clone size | V gene | D gene
TGTGCCAGCTCACCACCGGGACAGGCGTGGAATGAGCAGTTCTTC | CASSPPGQAWNEQFF | TRBJ2-1 | . | TRBV18 | TRBD1
TGCGCCAGCAGCCAAACTTGGGAGGGCGGAGCCTACAATGAGCAGTTCTTC | CASSQTWEGGAYNEQFF | TRBJ2-1 | . | TRBV4-3 | TRBD2
TGTGCCTGGAGCTCGATGGAGACCCAGTACTTC | CAWSSMETQYF | TRBJ2-5 | . | TRBV30 | .
TGTGCCTGGAGTAGTGGGGTGTCAGGAAACACCATATATTTT | CAWSSGVSGNTIYF | TRBJ1-3 | few | TRBV30 | .
TGCGCCAGCAGCCAAGGAGCATTGGGGGCAGGGGGTTTGCAGCCCCAGCATTTT | CASSQGALGAGGLQPQHF | TRBJ1-5 | . | TRBV4-1 | TRBD1
TGTGCCAGCAGCCAAGATCCCCACACAGATACGCAGTATTTT | CASSQDPHTDTQYF | TRBJ2-3 | . | TRBV4-2 | .
TGTGCCAGCAGTTTTAGTCGGACGTCGACCTACGAGCAGTACTTC | CASSFSRTSTYEQYF | TRBJ2-7 | . | TRBV28 | .
TGTGCCAGCTCGCCGACAGGGGTGGGCTATGGCTACACCTTC | CASSPTGVGYGYTF | TRBJ1-2 | . | TRBV18 | TRBD1
TGTGCCAGCAGGTCAGGGGAATCAGTCTACAATGAGCAGTTCTTC | CASRSGESVYNEQFF | TRBJ2-1 | . | TRBV7-3 | .
TGTGCCAGCAGCGTACGGGAAGCTAACTATGGCTACACCTTC | CASSVREANYGYTF | TRBJ1-2 | . | TRBV9 | .
TGTGCCAGCGGAGACAGGGGGCGCTTGGGCGGCTACACCTTC | CASGDRGRLGGYTF | TRBJ1-2 | . | TRBV6-6 | TRBD1
TGTGCCAGCAGCGTCGGACAGGGGACCCCATTGGGGCTGTTTTTT | CASSVGQGTPLGLFF | TRBJ2-2 | . | TRBV9 | TRBD1
TGTGCCAGCAGTGGCGGGACTACCGGCACCGGGGAGCTGTTTTTT | CASSGGTTGTGELFF | TRBJ2-2 | once | TRBV27 | TRBD2
TGCAGCGTGGGGGAAGGGGCCAAAAACATTCAGTACTTC | CSVGEGAKNIQYF | TRBJ2-4 | . | TRBV29-1 | .
TGTGCCAGCAGCCAAGAAAGCGGCGCTTCACCCCTCCACTTT | CASSQESGASPLHF | TRBJ1-6 | . | TRBV14 | .
TGTGCCAGCTCACCCGGGGAGGGCAATCAGCCCCAGCATTTT | CASSPGEGNQPQHF | TRBJ1-5 | . | TRBV18 | .
TGTGCCTGGACTCCGGGACGGAGCCTTAATCAGCCCCAGCATTTT | CAWTPGRSLNQPQHF | TRBJ1-5 | . | TRBV30 | .
TGTGCCAGCAGTGATAACGCAGGGGTAGGCCAGCCCCAGCATTTT | CASSDNAGVGQPQHF | TRBJ1-5 | . | TRBV2 | .
TGTGCCAGCAGTGAAGTTATTACTGGGAAAGCTAGCACAGATACGCAGTATTTT | CASSEVITGKASTDTQYF | TRBJ2-3 | once | TRBV25-1 | .
TGTGCCTGGAGTCGACAGGGAATCCCTAATGAAAAACTGTTTTTT | CAWSRQGIPNEKLFF | TRBJ1-4 | . | TRBV30 | TRBD1
TGTGCCAGCTCACTTACCAATCAGGGAAATTCACCCCTCCACTTT | CASSLTNQGNSPLHF | TRBJ1-6 | . | TRBV18 | .
TGTGCCAGCAGCTTAGCGCCAGAGAAGGGGGCGGCTGGCTACACCTTC | CASSLAPEKGAAGYTF | TRBJ1-2 | . | TRBV7-8 | TRBD1
TGTGCCAGCAACTCCAGGGGTGGAGAAGGGTTAGAGACCCAGTACTTC | CASNSRGGEGLETQYF | TRBJ2-5 | . | TRBV7-2 | .
TGTGCCAGCAGCTGGGGATGGGGCTTCACCGGGGAGCTGTTTTTT | CASSWGWGFTGELFF | TRBJ2-2 | . | TRBV7-8 | .